These T cell receptor beta chains were read from a single sample in a study of T-cell memory formation after mild COVID-19. MiXCR was run by TCRdb on the 5' RACE reads, yielding one entry per CDR3 protein. The data show some 48,000 distinct CDR3 sequences, approximately 12% seen once. Source material: PBMCs or a T cell subset sorted from them (not recorded which). All receptors come from a young man who had mild COVID-19 (a few samples of this study predate the infection). Cell type and time point are not known. CDR3s include the opening cysteine and the closing phenylalanine or tryptophan. The order of the fields is D gene, clone size, V gene, J gene, CDR3 DNA, CDR3 protein. D genes are given only for firm matches. Only part of the rows carry a size: once, few, many, or a class if the clone is expanded.

D gene: .
clone size: few
V gene: TRBV29-1
J gene: TRBJ2-7
CDR3 DNA: TGCAGCGTTCGCCGGAATTCCTACGAGCAGTACTTC
CDR3 protein: CSVRRNSYEQYF

D gene: .
clone size: .
V gene: TRBV9
J gene: TRBJ2-3
CDR3 DNA: TGTGCCAGCAGCGTACCTAAGCTGGGTGGAAAAGATACGCAGTATTTT
CDR3 protein: CASSVPKLGGKDTQYF

D gene: .
clone size: many
V gene: TRBV20-1
J gene: TRBJ2-7
CDR3 DNA: TGCAGTGCCCCGTCCCTTGGCTCCTACGAGCAGTACTTC
CDR3 protein: CSAPSLGSYEQYF

D gene: TRBD1
clone size: many
V gene: TRBV6-5
J gene: TRBJ2-7
CDR3 DNA: TGTGCCAGCAGTTACGGGGGGACAGGGTCCTACGAGCAGTACTTC
CDR3 protein: CASSYGGTGSYEQYF

D gene: .
clone size: .
V gene: TRBV7-9
J gene: TRBJ1-3
CDR3 DNA: TGTGCCAGCAGCTACAGGTTTTACTCTGGAAACACCATATATTTT
CDR3 protein: CASSYRFYSGNTIYF

D gene: .
clone size: many
V gene: TRBV6-2/TRBV6-3
J gene: TRBJ2-4
CDR3 DNA: TGTGCCAGCAGTTACTCGAATTGGTCCAAAAACATTCAGTACTTC
CDR3 protein: CASSYSNWSKNIQYF

D gene: TRBD1
clone size: few
V gene: TRBV4-2
J gene: TRBJ1-4
CDR3 DNA: TGTGCCAGCAGCCAGGGGACAGGGGAGGCTGAAAAACTGTTTTTT
CDR3 protein: CASSQGTGEAEKLFF

D gene: .
clone size: .
V gene: TRBV3-1
J gene: TRBJ2-3
CDR3 DNA: TGTGCCAGCAGCCAAGAAATACTGGCAGATACGCAGTATTTT
CDR3 protein: CASSQEILADTQYF

D gene: .
clone size: many
V gene: TRBV9
J gene: TRBJ2-3
CDR3 DNA: TGTGCCAGCAGCGTAGGTTATAGAAGCACAGATACGCAGTATTTT
CDR3 protein: CASSVGYRSTDTQYF

D gene: TRBD1
clone size: .
V gene: TRBV10-3
J gene: TRBJ1-3
CDR3 DNA: TGTGCCATCAGCCGACAGGGCTCTGGAAACACCATATATTTT
CDR3 protein: CAISRQGSGNTIYF

D gene: TRBD2
clone size: .
V gene: TRBV5-1
J gene: TRBJ2-3
CDR3 DNA: TGCGCCAGCAGCCCGGGACTAGCTGCAGATACGCAGTATTTT
CDR3 protein: CASSPGLAADTQYF

D gene: .
clone size: few
V gene: TRBV15
J gene: TRBJ1-5
CDR3 DNA: TGTGCCACCAGCAGAGATTCGCCAGGTCTCAATCAGCCCCAGCATTTT
CDR3 protein: CATSRDSPGLNQPQHF

D gene: .
clone size: many
V gene: TRBV7-2
J gene: TRBJ2-1
CDR3 DNA: TGTGCCAGCAGCTTAATGAATGAGCAGTTCTTC
CDR3 protein: CASSLMNEQFF